These 28 T cell receptor beta chains were all obtained from the same sample, sequenced in a study of blood T cell repertoires in COVID-19. Profiling relied on immunoSEQ multiplex PCR, and the TCRdb table lists in-frame clones only, not all of them. The data contain about 390,000 clones, more than 75% of them seen just once; the ten biggest clones take up under 3%. Sequenced material: peripheral blood. These receptors all come from a woman in her sixties or seventies with COVID-19, enrolled during active disease.

The chain couples TRBV5-6 to TRBJ2-7, with 12 bases identical to TRBD2. The CDR3 is 16 residues long. The germline gives CDR1 SGHDT, CDR2 YYEEEE. The V segment lost 4 bases and the J segment 4 bases; nucleotides outside the gene matches: 9. This CDR3 is CASSKPRGTSGYEQYF. CDR3 coding DNA: TGTGCCAGCAGCAAACCACGGGGGACTAGCGGGTACGAGCAGTACTTC.

The V gene is TRBV7-6, the J gene TRBJ2-3, with D tentatively TRBD1 (5 bases). The CDR3 is made up of 16 amino acids. Germline V gene lookup returns CDR1 SGHVS and CDR2 FNYEAQ. Trimming shortened V by 5 bases and J by 2 bases, and 17 bases separated the two germline ends. CDR3 residues: CASSLGPTGSTDTQYF. The CDR3 nucleotides are TGTGCCAGCAGCCTGGGGCCAACAGGATCCACAGATACGCAGTATTTT.

The genes are TRBV3-1 (or the pseudogene TRBV3-2) and TRBJ1-5; 8 bases are shared with TRBD1. Losses at the gene ends were 0 bases for V and 9 bases for J; bases not matched to a gene: 10. The length of the CDR3 is 16 residues. Germline CDR1 reads LGHDT; CDR2 reads YNNKEL (reference sequence). CDR3 in DNA: TGTGCCAGCAGCCAAGATTACGGGCAGGGGGCTAGGCCCCAGCATTTT. Translated: CASSQDYGQGARPQHF.

The rearrangement uses TRBV18 and TRBJ2-2, with 10 bases identical to TRBD1. The CDR3 is 18 amino acids. V was pared by 4 bases and J by 1 base, with 9 bases of the junction left unmatched. Germline V gene sequence: CDR1 KGHSH, CDR2 LQKENI. The CDR3 spells CASSRGRDRGLNTGELFF. In DNA form, the CDR3 reads TGTGCCAGCTCACGGGGCAGGGACAGGGGCCTGAACACCGGGGAGCTGTTTTTT.

The rearrangement joins TRBV5-1 to TRBJ1-2; no firm D call. CDR3 length: 13 amino acids. V lost 4 bases and J 4 bases, leaving 11 bases between the germline ends. Germline V gives CDR1 SGHRS, CDR2 YFSETQ. The CDR3 sequence: CASSDTVGYGYTF. The CDR3 DNA sequence: TGCGCCAGCAGCGACACCGTAGGCTATGGCTACACCTTC.

This clone has just one count. The V call is TRBV3-1 (or the pseudogene TRBV3-2), the J call TRBJ1-3, with D unresolved. Per germline, CDR1 LGHDT and CDR2 YNNKEL (reference sequence). This CDR3 is built from 17 residues. The ends were cut back, 1 base at V and 2 bases at J, with 15 bases in the middle. CDR3: CASSQVPGGRTGNTIYF. The CDR3 DNA reads as TGTGCCAGCAGCCAAGTACCGGGAGGAAGAACTGGAAACACCATATATTTT.

This clone was recorded only once. This chain joins TRBV3-1 (or the pseudogene TRBV3-2) and TRBJ2-1, with no clear D. The V gene lost 3 bases and the J gene lost 0 bases, with 15 bases spanning the gap. The CDR3 has 17 amino acids. Per the germline V gene, CDR1 is LGHDT and CDR2 is YNNKEL (reference sequence). CDR3 sequence (DNA): TGTGCCAGCAGCCATGGCCTCATCGGGTTCTCCTACAATGAGCAGTTCTTC. This translates into CASSHGLIGFSYNEQFF.

The chain uses TRBV7-3 and TRBJ2-2, with 7 bases fitting TRBD2. The CDR3 extends over 15 amino acids. The ends lost 4 bases at V and 5 bases at J; junction bases unmatched: 7. Germline V lookup: CDR1 SGHTA, CDR2 FQGTGA. CDR3 protein: CASSSGLAVTGELFF. For the CDR3, the DNA is TGTGCCAGCAGCTCGGGGCTAGCGGTAACCGGGGAGCTGTTTTTT.

As regards this clone: The same CDR3 is also encoded by other DNA sequences in this sample. The chain is built from TRBV6-5 and TRBJ1-1; 9 nucleotides align to TRBD1. Looked up from germline, CDR1 is MNHEY and CDR2 is SVGAGI. This CDR3 has 14 amino acids. With V trimmed by 5 bases and J by 1 base, 2 bases remained unmatched. The CDR3: CASSPGQGNTEAFF. CDR3 DNA: TGTGCCAGCAGTCCGGGACAGGGGAACACTGAAGCTTTCTTT.

The chain couples TRBV29-1 to TRBJ2-1; 12 nucleotides line up with TRBD2. This CDR3 region has 16 residues. Germline trimming cut 0 bases from V and 5 bases from J; bases unmatched to any gene: 5. Germline V gene data show CDR1 as SQVTM and CDR2 as ANQGSEA. CDR3 nucleotide sequence: TGCAGCGTTGAAGATCGGCGACTAGCGGGGGACAATGAGCAGTTCTTC. This translates into CSVEDRRLAGDNEQFF.

This clone was recorded only once. The V and J genes are TRBV6-6 and TRBJ2-5, with TRBD1 as a possible D gene (7 bases). Trimming removed 8 bases at V and 5 bases at J, with 15 bases between. The V gene's germline CDR1 is MNHNY and CDR2 SVGAGI (reference sequence). The CDR3 extends over 13 amino acids. The CDR3 is CASRRDSSETQYF. CDR3 coding DNA: TGTGCCAGCCGGCGGGACAGCTCGGAGACCCAGTACTTC.

The genes are TRBV7-3 and TRBJ1-6; tentative D call: TRBD1 (5 bases). The ends were cut back, 6 bases at V and 7 bases at J, with 13 bases in the middle. The CDR3 consists of 14 residues. Germline CDR1 is SGHTA and CDR2 is FQGTGA. As DNA, the CDR3 is TGTGCCAGCAGGGGCCAGGGCTTGAATTCACCCCTCCACTTT. This sequence encodes CASRGQGLNSPLHF.

The gene calls are TRBV6-5 and TRBJ1-1, with TRBD1 matching over 10 bases. Trimming cost V 2 bases and J 10 bases; bases outside gene matches: 7. CDR1 is MNHEY, CDR2 SVGAGI, per germline. The CDR3 is made up of 14 amino acids. The CDR3: CASSYRDRGLRAFF. CDR3 in DNA: TGTGCCAGCAGTTACCGGGACAGGGGACTCCGAGCTTTCTTT.

The chain recombines TRBV18 with TRBJ1-4; TRBD1 aligns across 9 bases. V dropped 6 bases and J dropped 3; count of bases not matched to a gene: 5. Per the germline V gene, CDR1 is KGHSH and CDR2 is LQKENI. This CDR3 spans 15 amino acids. DNA for the CDR3: TGTGCCAGCTCGAATACAGGGGGCCCTAATGAAAAACTGTTTTTT. Translation gives CASSNTGGPNEKLFF.

This clone is a singleton in its sample. The V and J genes are TRBV7-8 and TRBJ2-5; 7 positions match TRBD1. Germline V gene lookup returns CDR1 SGHVS and CDR2 FQNEAQ. After removal of 5 bases from V and 2 bases from J, the junction contained 5 bases not matched to a gene. The CDR3 has 14 residues. The CDR3 sequence: CASSQLGQQETQYF. CDR3 sequence (DNA): TGTGCCAGCAGCCAATTGGGACAGCAAGAGACCCAGTACTTC.

Regarding this clone: Other nucleotide sequences in the sample specify the same CDR3. The chain links TRBV6-5 to TRBJ2-7; weak D call: TRBD1 (5 bases). The CDR3 contains 14 residues. The V gene's germline CDR1 is MNHEY and CDR2 SVGAGI. Deletions cut 2 bases from V and 2 bases from J, with 10 bases between. The CDR3 DNA reads TGTGCCAGCAGTTACGGCTCAGGGCCCTACGAGCAGTACTTC. Translation: CASSYGSGPYEQYF.

This chain connects TRBV7-3 to TRBJ1-1; D is undetermined. CDR1 and CDR2 from the germline V gene are SGHTA and FQGTGA. This CDR3 region has 15 residues. Between the trimmed V and J ends, which lost 0 bases and 6 bases, there was a span of 14 bases. The CDR3 DNA sequence: TGTGCCAGCAGCTTAACGCGAATCGCGGGCGCTGAAGCTTTCTTT. It encodes CASSLTRIAGAEAFF. Based on the CDR3 plus reference TRBV7-3 and TRBJ1-1, the full variable domain is GAGVSQTPSNKVTEKGKYVELRCDPISGHTALYWYRQSLGQGPEFLIYFQGTGAADDSGLPNDRFFAVRPEGSVSTLKIQRTERGDSAVYLCASSLTRIAGAEAFFGQGTRLTVV.

The J gene is TRBJ2-1, the V gene TRBV18; TRBD2 agrees at 8 bases. This CDR3 comprises 15 residues. Per the germline V gene, CDR1 is KGHSH and CDR2 is LQKENI. With 3 bases clipped from V and 10 bases from J, the junction kept 11 bases outside the gene matches. The CDR3 sequence is CASSPRGGLLLEQFF. CDR3 bases: TGTGCCAGCTCACCCCGGGGGGGTCTTCTTTTGGAGCAGTTCTTC. Looking up the rest from reference TRBV18 and TRBJ2-1 gives the full variable domain: NAGVMQNPRHLVRRRGQEARLRCSPMKGHSHVYWYRQLPEEGLKFMVYLQKENIIDESGMPKERFSAEFPKEGPSILRIQQVVRGDSAAYFCASSPRGGLLLEQFFGPGTRLTVL.

This clone occurred a few times. The gene calls are TRBV3-1 (or the pseudogene TRBV3-2) and TRBJ1-2; no clear D gene. The CDR3 covers 15 residues. The V gene's germline CDR1 is LGHDT and CDR2 YNNKEL (reference sequence). The germline V and J ends were trimmed by 1 base and 2 bases, with 11 bases remaining between them. CDR3 sequence reads: CASSQGRHVNYGYTF. For the CDR3, the DNA is TGTGCCAGCAGCCAAGGTCGACACGTAAACTATGGCTACACCTTC.

This chain uses TRBV6-6 with TRBJ1-4; maybe TRBD1 (5 bases). CDR1 is MNHNY and CDR2 is SVGAGI in the germline V gene (reference sequence). The V end was cut by 5 bases, the J end by 6 bases, with 10 bases between. The CDR3 is made up of 13 amino acids. The DNA for the CDR3 is TGTGCCAGCAGTGGACACGCCTATGAAAAACTGTTTTTT. Encoded protein: CASSGHAYEKLFF.

CDR3 nucleotides: TGTGCCAGCAGATCAACAGGGGGGTACGAGCAGTACTTC. Protein sequence: CASRSTGGYEQYF. The rearrangement joins TRBV12-3 or TRBV12-4 to TRBJ2-7; 8 nucleotides line up with TRBD1. V shed 6 bases, J shed 4 bases, and the junction held 5 bases outside the gene matches. The CDR3 length is 13 residues.

J is TRBJ1-5 and V is TRBV19, with D uncertain. Per the germline V gene, CDR1 is LNHDA and CDR2 is SQIVND (reference sequence). The CDR3 runs to 13 residues. Between the trimmed V and J ends, which lost 0 bases and 9 bases, there was a span of 9 bases. The CDR3 bases are TGTGCCAGTAGTATAGATCTGCTGCGGCCCCAGCATTTT. This translates into CASSIDLLRPQHF.

The V and J genes are TRBV30 and TRBJ1-5; the D is unclear. Germline V lookup: CDR1 GTSNPN, CDR2 SVGIG (reference sequence). This CDR3 region has 13 residues. V lost 0 bases and J 1 base, leaving 4 bases between the germline ends. CDR3 protein: CAWSVRSNQPQHF. The CDR3 DNA reads as TGTGCCTGGAGTGTGCGGAGCAATCAGCCCCAGCATTTT.

The V call is TRBV5-6, the J call TRBJ1-2, with D perhaps matching TRBD1 (6 bases). Trimming cost V 3 bases and J 0 bases, with 15 bases left between them. Germline lookup yields CDR1 SGHDT and CDR2 YYEEEE. The CDR3 is 16 amino acids. The CDR3 region has the DNA TGTGCCAGCAGCTCAACTTACCGGACAGCTAACTATGGCTACACCTTC. Translation gives CASSSTYRTANYGYTF.

This rearrangement joins TRBV5-1 to TRBJ2-2; 10 nucleotides align to TRBD2. The CDR3 has 18 residues. The germline V gene has CDR1 SGHRS and CDR2 YFSETQ. V lost 0 bases to trimming and J lost 3 bases; unmatched junction nucleotides: 8. DNA for the CDR3: TGCGCCAGCAGCTTGGCTGGTCTAGCGGGGGCCTACACCGGGGAGCTGTTTTTT. Translating gives CASSLAGLAGAYTGELFF.

The gene calls are TRBV2 and TRBJ2-1; tentative D call: TRBD1 (6 bases). Germline V lookup: CDR1 SNHLY, CDR2 FYNNEI. The ends were cut back, 2 bases at V and 4 bases at J, with 12 bases in the middle. There are 15 residues in the CDR3. The CDR3 region is CASSERGSEYNEQFF. The CDR3 DNA follows: TGTGCCAGCAGTGAAAGGGGGTCAGAATACAATGAGCAGTTCTTC.

The V and J genes are TRBV3-1 (or the pseudogene TRBV3-2) and TRBJ1-1, with D unclear. Trimming took 2 bases from V and 8 from J, leaving 9 bases between them. Germline V gene sequence: CDR1 LGHDT, CDR2 YNNKEL (reference sequence). The CDR3 is made up of 12 amino acids. The CDR3 DNA is TGTGCCAGCAGCCAACTCGGAGTAGAAGCTTTCTTT. Encoded protein: CASSQLGVEAFF.

The chain carries TRBV6-5 and TRBJ1-2; perhaps TRBD1 as D (5 bases). Trimming took 5 bases from V and 4 from J, leaving 11 bases between them. In germline, CDR1 is MNHEY, CDR2 SVGAGI. The CDR3 sequence is 13 residues long. The chain's CDR3 is CASSPPGSYGYTF. The CDR3 bases are TGTGCCAGCAGTCCCCCAGGGTCCTATGGCTACACCTTC.